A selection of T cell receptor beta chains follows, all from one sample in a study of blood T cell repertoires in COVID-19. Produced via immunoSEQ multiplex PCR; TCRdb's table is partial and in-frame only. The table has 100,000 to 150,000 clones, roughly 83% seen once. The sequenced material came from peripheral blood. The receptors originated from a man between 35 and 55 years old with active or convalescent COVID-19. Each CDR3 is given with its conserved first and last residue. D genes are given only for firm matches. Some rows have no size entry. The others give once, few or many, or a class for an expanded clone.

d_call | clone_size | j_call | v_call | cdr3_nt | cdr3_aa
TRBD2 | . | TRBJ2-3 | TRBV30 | TGTGCCTGGGGGACTAGCGGGACAGATACGCAGTATTTT | CAWGTSGTDTQYF
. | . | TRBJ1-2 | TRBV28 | TGTGCCAGCACCGCCCTAAGCTATGGCTACACCTTC | CASTALSYGYTF
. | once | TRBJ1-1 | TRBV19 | TGTGCCAGTTTCCAGGGGAGGGGGTTGAACACTGAAGCTTTCTTT | CASFQGRGLNTEAFF
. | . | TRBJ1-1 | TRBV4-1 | TGCGCCAGCAGCCTCCGAATAACAGGCATGAACACTGAAGCTTTCTTT | CASSLRITGMNTEAFF
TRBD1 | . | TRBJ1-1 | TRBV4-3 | TGCGCCAGCAGCCAAGCCGACAGGGGTCCCACTGAAGCTTTCTTT | CASSQADRGPTEAFF
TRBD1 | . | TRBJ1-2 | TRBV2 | TGTGCCAGCAGTGAAGCTAGGACAGGACGTAGCTACACCTTC | CASSEARTGRSYTF
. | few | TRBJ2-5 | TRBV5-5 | TGTGCCAGCAGCAGCCTTGGTCGGGTCCCTGGGGAGACCCAGTACTTC | CASSSLGRVPGETQYF
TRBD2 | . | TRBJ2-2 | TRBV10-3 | TGTGCCATCAGTGGGTCCGGGACTAGCGGGACCGGGGAGCTGTTTTTT | CAISGSGTSGTGELFF
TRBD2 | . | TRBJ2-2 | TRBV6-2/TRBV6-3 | TGTGCCAGCAGTTACTCGGGACTAGCGGGGGGAAACACCGGGGAGCTGTTTTTT | CASSYSGLAGGNTGELFF
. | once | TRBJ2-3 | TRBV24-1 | TGTGCCACCAGTGATTTGGACTTTAGCACAGATACGCAGTATTTT | CATSDLDFSTDTQYF
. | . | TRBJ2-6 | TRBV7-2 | TGTGCCAGCAGCTTAGGTCAGGGGCCTGGGGCCAACGTCCTGACTTTC | CASSLGQGPGANVLTF
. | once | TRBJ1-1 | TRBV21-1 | TGTGCCACACTGCGGGGGGAGGGAGCTTTCTTT | CATLRGEGAFF
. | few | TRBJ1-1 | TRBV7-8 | TGTGCCAGCAGCTTAACAAGGGACTCACGGAAGAACACTGAAGCTTTCTTT | CASSLTRDSRKNTEAFF
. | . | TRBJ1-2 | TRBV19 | TGTGCCAGTAGTGCCGGGGTTCTGGCTAATGGCTACACCTTC | CASSAGVLANGYTF
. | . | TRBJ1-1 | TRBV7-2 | TGTGCCAGCAGCTTAGGGCTAGGGCAGGGTGAAGCTTTCTTT | CASSLGLGQGEAFF
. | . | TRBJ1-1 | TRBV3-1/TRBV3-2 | TGTGCCAGCAGCCTGACAGATAGGACTGAAGCTTTCTTT | CASSLTDRTEAFF
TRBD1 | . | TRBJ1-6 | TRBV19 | TGTGCCAGTAGTATTCTGGACAGGGGAGATTCACCCCTCCACTTT | CASSILDRGDSPLHF
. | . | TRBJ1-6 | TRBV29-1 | TGCAGCGTCACAACCGGGACAAAGGATTCACCCCTCCACTTT | CSVTTGTKDSPLHF
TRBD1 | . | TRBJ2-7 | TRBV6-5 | TGTGCCAGCAGTCCAGCAGGGGGCGAGCAGTACTTC | CASSPAGGEQYF
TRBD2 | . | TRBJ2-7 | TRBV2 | TGTGCCAGCAGTGATTTCGGGCGGGGGAGTCTATTATACGAGCAGTACTTC | CASSDFGRGSLLYEQYF
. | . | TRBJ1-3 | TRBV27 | TGTGCCAGCAGTGTCACAGGGCTCGCTGGAAACACCATATATTTT | CASSVTGLAGNTIYF
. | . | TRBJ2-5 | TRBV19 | TGTGCCAGTAGAATCGGGGAGACCCAGTACTTC | CASRIGETQYF
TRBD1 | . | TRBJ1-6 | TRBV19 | TGTGCCAGTAGCTGGACAGGGACGGGTAATTCACCCCTCCACTTT | CASSWTGTGNSPLHF
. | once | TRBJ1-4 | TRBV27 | TGTGCCAGCAGTTTAAAGAGCTATGAAAAACTGTTTTTT | CASSLKSYEKLFF
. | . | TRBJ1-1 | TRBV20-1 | TGCAGGGGGGGGAGGTCTGAAGCTTTCTTT | CRGGRSEAFF
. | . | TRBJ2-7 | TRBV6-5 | TGTGCCACCGTCCTGGGCCAAGGTGGCTACGAGCAGTACTTC | CATVLGQGGYEQYF
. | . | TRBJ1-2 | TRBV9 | TGTGCCAGCAGCACCCTCGGGGGGAGCTTGGGGGATGGCTACACCTTC | CASSTLGGSLGDGYTF
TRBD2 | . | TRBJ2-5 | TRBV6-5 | TGTGCCAGCACCACCGGGGGGATTGGAGAGACCCAGTACTTC | CASTTGGIGETQYF
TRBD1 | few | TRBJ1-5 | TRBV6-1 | TGTGCCAGCAGTGCCTCCGGGACAGGGGCTTGGGGCAATCAGCCCCAGCATTTT | CASSASGTGAWGNQPQHF
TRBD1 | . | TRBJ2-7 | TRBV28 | TGTGCCAGCAGCCCAGGGGGCCACTCTTCCTACGAGCAGTACTTC | CASSPGGHSSYEQYF
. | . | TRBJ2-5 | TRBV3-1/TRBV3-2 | TGTGCCAGCAGCCAAGAAATCTCTGGCCTTCAGTACTTC | CASSQEISGLQYF
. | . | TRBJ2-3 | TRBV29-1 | TGCAGCACCCTAGGGTTTAGGGAGACAGATACGCAGTATTTT | CSTLGFRETDTQYF
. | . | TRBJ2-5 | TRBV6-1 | TGTGCCAGCAGTGAAGAAATGTTCAGGACAGTCCAAGAGACCCAGTACTTC | CASSEEMFRTVQETQYF
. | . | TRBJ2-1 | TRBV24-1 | TGTGCCACCAGTGATCACAGGGGGGGTAACTACAATGAGCAGTTCTTC | CATSDHRGGNYNEQFF
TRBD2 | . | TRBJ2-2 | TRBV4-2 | TGTGCCAGCAGCCAAGATGGTCCGGGGGGGACCGGGGAGCTGTTTTTT | CASSQDGPGGTGELFF
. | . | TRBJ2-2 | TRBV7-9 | TGTGCCAGCAGCTTCGGGAACACCGGGGAGCTGTTTTTT | CASSFGNTGELFF
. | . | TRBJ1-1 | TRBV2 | TGTGCCAGCAGTGTTCAGGAAAGTAAGACTGAAGCTTTCTTT | CASSVQESKTEAFF
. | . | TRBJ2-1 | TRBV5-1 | TGCGCCAGCAGCTTCGGCAGCGGTAGCAATGAGCAGTTCTTC | CASSFGSGSNEQFF
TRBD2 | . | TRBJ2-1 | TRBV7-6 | TGTGCCAGCAGCCCAAACTACGGGGGGAGCTCCTACAATGAGCAGTTCTTC | CASSPNYGGSSYNEQFF
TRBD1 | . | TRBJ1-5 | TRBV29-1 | TGCAGCGTTGAGGTAGGGACAGGAAAGCATCAGCCCCAGCATTTT | CSVEVGTGKHQPQHF
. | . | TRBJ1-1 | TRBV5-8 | TGTGCCAGCAGCTTGGCTACCATGAACACTGAAGCTTTCTTT | CASSLATMNTEAFF
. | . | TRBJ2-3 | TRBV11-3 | TGTGCCAGCAGCTTAAGTTCAACAGGGTGGGGTACAGATACGCAGTATTTT | CASSLSSTGWGTDTQYF
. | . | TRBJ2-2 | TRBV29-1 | TGCAGCTCGGAACAGGGGGGGGGTCTGTTTTTT | CSSEQGGGLFF
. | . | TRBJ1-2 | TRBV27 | TGTGCCAGCAGTTTGAACAGGGCGTATGGCTACACCTTC | CASSLNRAYGYTF
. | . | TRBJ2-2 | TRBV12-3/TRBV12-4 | TGTGCCAGCAGCCCCGTTGCCGGGGAGCTGTTTTTT | CASSPVAGELFF
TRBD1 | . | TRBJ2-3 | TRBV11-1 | TGTGCCAGCAGCCCCCAGGGGGCAGATACGCAGTATTTT | CASSPQGADTQYF
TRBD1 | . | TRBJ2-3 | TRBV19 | TGTGCCAGTACCTCAAGGACAGGGGGCTTCACAGATACGCAGTATTTT | CASTSRTGGFTDTQYF
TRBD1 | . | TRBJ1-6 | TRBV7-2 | TGTGCCAGCAGTACTACCGGGACAGGGCCACAATTGTATAATTCACCCCTCCACTTT | CASSTTGTGPQLYNSPLHF
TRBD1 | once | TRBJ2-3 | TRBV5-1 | TGCGCCAGCAGGGGCGGACAGGGAACAGATACGCAGTATTTT | CASRGGQGTDTQYF
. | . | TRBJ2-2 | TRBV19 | TGTGCCAGTAGTATGTGGAGGGCGGCCGGGGAGCTGTTTTTT | CASSMWRAAGELFF
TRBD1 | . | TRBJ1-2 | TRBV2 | TGTGCCAGCAGCCTCCTACTACAGGGGGGAGGCGGCTACACCTTC | CASSLLLQGGGGYTF
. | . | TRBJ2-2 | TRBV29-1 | TGCAGCGTTGGTAGCACCGGGGAGCTGTTTTTT | CSVGSTGELFF
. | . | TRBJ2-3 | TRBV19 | TGTGCCAGTAGTCGGGTGAGCACAGATACGCAGTATTTT | CASSRVSTDTQYF
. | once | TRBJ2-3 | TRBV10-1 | TGCGCCAGCAGCGTTACAGGAGATATTAGCACAGATACGCAGTATTTT | CASSVTGDISTDTQYF
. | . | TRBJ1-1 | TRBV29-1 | TGCAGCGTTGAGGGAGGGATGAACACTGAAGCTTTCTTT | CSVEGGMNTEAFF
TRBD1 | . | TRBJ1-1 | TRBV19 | TGTGCCAGTAGTATTCCGAGGACAGGATTTAACACTGAAGCTTTCTTT | CASSIPRTGFNTEAFF
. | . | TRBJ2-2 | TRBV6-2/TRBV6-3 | TGTGCCAGCAGTTCAGTGGTGGGGCCCGGGGAGCTGTTTTTT | CASSSVVGPGELFF